This T cell receptor (beta chain) was sequenced for a study of blood T cell repertoires in COVID-19. Across the study: The United States, Italy and Spain were the sources of the acute and convalescent COVID-19 samples. In each case, the material was cDNA or gDNA derived from T cells, B-cell-depleted T cells, or PBMCs.

CDR1 MNHNY and CDR2 SVGAGI come from the germline V gene (reference sequence). This CDR3 comprises 21 residues. The V end lost 5 bases, the J end lost 2 bases, and 33 bases lay between the germline ends. Data came from immunoSEQ multiplex PCR; TCRdb stores just in-frame clones and leaves some out. Seen here are about 50,000 clones, more than 75% observed once, and the top ten hold over 12%. This clone has a handful of counts. What was sequenced was peripheral blood. This sequence originates from a human donor in a cohort sampled during active COVID-19. The chain couples TRBV6-6 to TRBJ2-5; TRBD1 might be the D (7 bases). The CDR3 nucleotides are TGTGCCAGCAGTCCCCACGGGACAGTGGGAGGAGGCCGGGATCAACAAGAGACCCAGTACTTC. Translated, it gives CASSPHGTVGGGRDQQETQYF.